This TCR beta chain was recovered during a study of T cell clonotyping in hematopoietic cell transplantation. Study overall: Pretransplant recipient samples were taken after cytoreduction.

Germline assignment: CDR1 MNHNY and CDR2 SVGAGI (reference sequence). CDR3 size: 10 residues. V was pared by 6 bases and J by 3 bases, with 2 bases between. Overall study findings and caveats: Higher Inverse Simpson Index values in graft donor and pretransplant recipient predicted broader posttransplant TCR diversity.

Comment on this clone: Its antigen is not known.

Time point reported: recipient sample about 28 days before transplant, after cytoreduction. The data were produced by immunoSEQ multiplex PCR, yet TCRdb's version contains in-frame clones alone and is incomplete. The table has around 19,000 clones, about 84% seen once. The rearrangement links TRBV6-6 to TRBJ1-1; D is unresolved. The TCR was taken from a man in his fifties with acute myeloid leukemia. Some clones in this sample may be carry-over from other donors' samples. The starting material was peripheral blood mononuclear cells, obtained before stem cell transplant. The CDR3 reads CASSDTEAFF. CDR3 in DNA: TGTGCCAGCAGCGACACTGAAGCTTTCTTT.